The 10 T cell receptor beta chains below were found in one sample sequenced in a study of blood T cell repertoires in COVID-19. This table comes from immunoSEQ multiplex PCR, and its TCRdb copy is limited to in-frame clones, with some not included. The table includes a few hundred thousand clones, approximately 88% detected once. Sequencing was done on a sample of PBMCs or T cells enriched from blood (not recorded which). Receptors originate from a woman aged 18-29 years who had recovered from COVID-19.

J is TRBJ2-1 and V is TRBV19, with 10 positions matching TRBD2. The V segment lost 7 bases and the J segment 0 bases; nucleotides outside the gene matches: 12. Germline V gene lookup returns CDR1 LNHDA and CDR2 SQIVND (reference sequence). The CDR3 length is 18 residues. This CDR3 reads CASKFRTSGTYSYNEQFF. The CDR3 DNA follows: TGTGCCAGTAAGTTTCGAACTAGCGGGACCTACTCCTACAATGAGCAGTTCTTC. Full variable domain (rest looked up from reference TRBV19 and TRBJ2-1): DGGITQSPKYLFRKEGQNVTLSCEQNLNHDAMYWYRQDPGQGLRLIYYSQIVNDFQKGDIAEGYSVSREKKESFPLTVTSAQKNPTAFYLCASKFRTSGTYSYNEQFFGPGTRLTVL.

The chain has TRBV12-3 or TRBV12-4 and TRBJ1-1; D is unresolved. Trimming took 4 bases from V and 4 from J, leaving 10 bases between them. This CDR3 has 13 amino acids. DNA for the CDR3: TGTGCCAGCAGTTCGGAGTTGATCACTGAAGCTTTCTTT. This codes for CASSSELITEAFF.

The rearrangement uses TRBV5-3 and TRBJ2-2; D may be TRBD1 (5 bases). TRBV5-3 is designated an ORF whose function remains uncertain. V shed 1 base and J shed 0 bases, with 7 bases lying between them. The CDR3 is 15 residues long. CDR3 coding DNA: TGTGCCAGAAGCTTGTGCAGGGCGAACACCGGGGAGCTGTTTTTT. Encoded protein: CARSLCRANTGELFF.

The gene calls are TRBV4-1 and TRBJ2-3; no clear D. V gave up 2 bases and J gave up 1 base, with 13 bases separating them. CDR3 length: 16 residues. Germline CDR1 MGHRA, CDR2 YSYEKL. CDR3 in DNA: TGCGCCAGCAGCCAAACAGCCCTCACTGGCACAGATACGCAGTATTTT. Protein sequence: CASSQTALTGTDTQYF.

The gene calls are TRBV7-2 and TRBJ1-5; D remains ambiguous. Germline V gene data show CDR1 as SGHTA and CDR2 as FQGNSA. Trimming took off 7 bases at V and 0 bases at J, with 10 bases between the two ends. The CDR3 runs to 14 residues. CDR3 amino acids: CASTTAGSNQPQHF. CDR3 DNA: TGTGCCAGCACCACAGCGGGTAGCAATCAGCCCCAGCATTTT.

This clone was seen once. The chain recombines TRBV5-4 with TRBJ1-6; a weak D match, TRBD1 (5 bases). The CDR3 sequence is 16 residues long. V was clipped by 0 bases and J by 7 bases, with 14 bases between them. Germline CDR1 SGHNT, CDR2 YYREEE (reference sequence). The CDR3 loop reads CASSLEGKTVNSPLHF. In DNA, the CDR3 is TGTGCCAGCAGCTTGGAGGGGAAAACCGTGAATTCACCCCTCCACTTT.

This clone was detected only once. The chain is built from TRBV3-1 (or the pseudogene TRBV3-2) and TRBJ1-6; D ambiguous. V was shortened by 6 bases and J by 7 bases, with 13 bases between the two germline ends. The CDR3 length is 14 residues. From germline, CDR1 is LGHDT and CDR2 YNNKEL (reference sequence). CDR3 amino acids: CASSWTLENSPLHF. In DNA form, the CDR3 reads TGTGCCAGCAGTTGGACTTTAGAAAATTCACCCCTCCACTTT.

J is TRBJ1-4 and V is TRBV11-2; D gene unclear. CDR3 length: 15 residues. The V end lost 3 bases, the J end lost 7 bases, and 15 bases lay between the germline ends. CDR1 SGHAT and CDR2 FQNNGV come from the germline V gene. The CDR3 nucleotides are TGTGCCAGCAGCTTTCGTGGCGGAAATCGTGAAAAACTGTTTTTT. Residues: CASSFRGGNREKLFF. Full variable domain (rest looked up from reference TRBV11-2 and TRBJ1-4): EAGVAQSPRYKIIEKRQSVAFWCNPISGHATLYWYQQILGQGPKLLIQFQNNGVVDDSQLPKDRFSAERLKGVDSTLKIQPAKLEDSAVYLCASSFRGGNREKLFFGSGTQLSVL.

This clone is categorized as medium-sized. The chain employs TRBV4-2 and TRBJ2-7, with a possible D match to TRBD2 (6 bases). The CDR3 spans 15 residues. V lost 1 base to trimming and J lost 2 bases, with 12 bases between them. Germline CDR1 and CDR2: LGHNA and YNFKEQ. The CDR3 region is CASSQVGTGPYEQYF. Here the CDR3 DNA reads TGTGCCAGCAGCCAAGTTGGGACTGGTCCCTACGAGCAGTACTTC.

The chain has TRBV14 and TRBJ2-7, with D perhaps matching TRBD1 (6 bases). With 4 bases removed from V and 7 bases from J, the gap between germline ends came to 17 bases. The CDR3 is made up of 14 amino acids. CDR1 and CDR2 from the germline V gene are SGHDN and FVKESK. CDR3 sequence reads: CASSRPGTNREQYF. CDR3 DNA sequence: TGTGCCAGCAGCCGACCCGGGACAAATAGGGAGCAGTACTTC.